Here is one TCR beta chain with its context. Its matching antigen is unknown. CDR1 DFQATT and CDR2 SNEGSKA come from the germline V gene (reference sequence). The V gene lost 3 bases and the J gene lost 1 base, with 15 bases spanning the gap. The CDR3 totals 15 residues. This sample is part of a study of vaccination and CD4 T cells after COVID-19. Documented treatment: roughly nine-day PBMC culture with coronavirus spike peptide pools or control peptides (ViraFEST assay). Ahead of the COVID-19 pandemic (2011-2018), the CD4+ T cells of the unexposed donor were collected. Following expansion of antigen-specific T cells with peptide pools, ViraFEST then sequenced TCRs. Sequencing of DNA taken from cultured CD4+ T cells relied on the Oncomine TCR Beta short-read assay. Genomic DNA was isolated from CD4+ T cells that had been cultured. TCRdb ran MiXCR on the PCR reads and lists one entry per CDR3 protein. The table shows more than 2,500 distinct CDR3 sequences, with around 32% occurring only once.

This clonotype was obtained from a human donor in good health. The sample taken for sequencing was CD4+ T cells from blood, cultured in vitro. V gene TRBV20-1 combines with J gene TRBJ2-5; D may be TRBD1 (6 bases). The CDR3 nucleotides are TGCAGTGCTAGCCCCGCCAGGGGCCCCCAAGAGACCCAGTACTTC. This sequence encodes CSASPARGPQETQYF.